Presented here are 21 T cell receptor beta chains from one specimen sequenced in a study of cytomegalovirus exposure and HLA in healthy donors. Clones were sequenced by immunoSEQ multiplex PCR, and TCRdb holds only the in-frame ones, with some missing. The table records about 180,000 clones, around nine tenths of them present only once. Sequenced: PBMCs. These receptors came from a woman in her twenties or thirties in good health and CMV-seronegative.

The J gene is TRBJ1-4, the V gene TRBV9; D is uncertain. The CDR3 runs to 14 residues. Trimming left V 3 bases short and J 1 base short, with 7 bases between. Germline CDR1 reads SGDLS; CDR2 reads YYNGEE. The CDR3 sequence: CASSGEGTNEKLFF. The CDR3 region has the DNA TGTGCCAGCAGCGGGGAGGGAACTAATGAAAAACTGTTTTTT.

With regard to this clone: Other DNA sequences within the sample encode an identical CDR3. The rearrangement links TRBV7-9 to TRBJ2-5; D might be TRBD1 (6 bases). V shed 7 bases and J shed 4 bases, with 7 bases lying between them. The CDR3 length is 11 residues. Germline V gene sequence: CDR1 SEHNR, CDR2 FQNEAQ (reference sequence). CDR3 sequence reads: CASTRGETQYF. The CDR3 bases are TGTGCCAGCACCAGGGGAGAGACCCAGTACTTC.

J is TRBJ1-2 and V is TRBV7-2; the match to TRBD1 covers 8 bases. Germline CDR1 is SGHTA and CDR2 is FQGNSA. This CDR3 has 13 amino acids. With V trimmed by 5 bases and J by 9 bases, 8 bases remained unmatched. CDR3 in DNA: TGTGCCAGCAGCCCAGACAGGGGTTATCGCTACACCTTC. It is translated as CASSPDRGYRYTF. Combining the CDR3 with reference TRBV7-2 and TRBJ1-2 gives the whole variable domain GAGVSQSPSNKVTEKGKDVELRCDPISGHTALYWYRQSLGQGLEFLIYFQGNSAPDKSGLPSDRFSAERTGGSVSTLTIQRTQQEDSAVYLCASSPDRGYRYTFGSGTRLTVV.

This chain connects TRBV7-9 to TRBJ2-7; D possibly corresponds to TRBD1 (6 bases). V lost 5 bases, J lost 4 bases, and 18 bases lay in between. The CDR3 extends over 15 amino acids. Germline loops: CDR1 SEHNR, CDR2 FQNEAQ (reference sequence). The CDR3 DNA is TGTGCCAGCAGCGCGGACAGCTCGCCAACTTACGAGCAGTACTTC. This gives the protein CASSADSSPTYEQYF.

The chain couples TRBV15 to TRBJ1-1; 7 bases match TRBD1. Trimming removed 5 bases from V and 0 bases from J; junction bases left unmatched: 3. The CDR3 has 14 amino acids. The germline CDR1 and CDR2 sequences are LNHNV and YYDKDF (reference sequence). CDR3 sequence: CATSEDRMNTEAFF. The CDR3 region has the DNA TGTGCCACCAGCGAGGACAGGATGAACACTGAAGCTTTCTTT.

There are a few counts of this clone. V usage is TRBV7-9 and J usage is TRBJ2-7, with a possible D match to TRBD2 (6 bases). CDR3 length: 15 residues. V shed 4 bases and J shed 4 bases, with 17 bases lying between them. Germline V CDR1 and CDR2: SEHNR, FQNEAQ (reference sequence). The CDR3 DNA is TGTGCCAGCAGCTCCAGCCCGGGAGCCGGATACGAGCAGTACTTC. Its protein product is CASSSSPGAGYEQYF.

The chain combines TRBV19 with TRBJ2-2; the D is unclear. V was trimmed by 3 bases and J by 4 bases, leaving 12 bases between them. Germline lookup yields CDR1 LNHDA and CDR2 SQIVND (reference sequence). This CDR3 spans 15 amino acids. In nucleotides, the CDR3 is TGTGCCAGTAGTATGCGAAGCCTCGTCACCGGGGAGCTGTTTTTT. It specifies CASSMRSLVTGELFF.

The CDR3 protein is CASGQTYEQYF. In DNA form, the CDR3 reads TGTGCCAGCGGACAGACCTACGAGCAGTACTTC. V and J are TRBV6-1 and TRBJ2-7; tentative D call: TRBD1 (6 bases). Deletions cut 8 bases from V and 2 bases from J, with 7 bases between. The V gene's germline CDR1 is MNHNS and CDR2 SASEGT. This CDR3 comprises 11 residues.

The rearrangement uses TRBV5-1 and TRBJ1-2; 8 nucleotides align to TRBD1. The length of the CDR3 is 15 residues. Germline CDR1 and CDR2: SGHRS and YFSETQ. The V and J ends lost 6 bases and 0 bases, in that order; junction bases with no gene match: 7. This chain's CDR3 is CASTPGTGANYGYTF. For the CDR3, the DNA is TGCGCCAGCACCCCGGGGACAGGAGCTAACTATGGCTACACCTTC.

The chain joins TRBV5-1 to TRBJ2-1; D not certain. The CDR3 spans 16 residues. Trimming pared 1 base from V and 9 bases from J, leaving 20 bases between. Germline CDR1 is SGHRS and CDR2 is YFSETQ. The CDR3 bases are TGCGCCAGCAGCTTGTGGTCTAGTTCCCTGGCCGGTGAGCAGTTCTTC. Its protein product is CASSLWSSSLAGEQFF.

This clone was seen only once. The rearrangement joins TRBV9 to TRBJ1-2; no definite D call. This CDR3 comprises 12 residues. The germline gives CDR1 SGDLS, CDR2 YYNGEE. Trimming removed 3 bases at V and 5 bases at J, with 8 bases between. Here the CDR3 reads CASSGSSYGYTF. Here the CDR3 DNA reads TGTGCCAGCAGCGGTTCCAGTTATGGCTACACCTTC.

This sequence joins TRBV27 and TRBJ1-1; D is ambiguous. The V end lost 2 bases, the J end lost 1 base, and 8 bases lay between the germline ends. CDR3 size: 14 residues. Germline V CDR1 and CDR2: MNHEY, SMNVEV (reference sequence). Here the CDR3 DNA reads TGTGCCAGCAGTTTACCAGGAAAGAACACTGAAGCTTTCTTT. This encodes CASSLPGKNTEAFF.

The V and J genes are TRBV5-4 and TRBJ2-7; TRBD2 might be the D (7 bases). CDR3 length: 13 residues. The V end was cut by 3 bases, the J end by 7 bases, with 14 bases between. Germline CDR1 SGHNT, CDR2 YYREEE (reference sequence). The CDR3 sequence: CASSSAGAREQYF. In DNA form, the CDR3 reads TGTGCCAGCAGCTCGGCGGGGGCGCGGGAGCAGTACTTC.

This clone was counted a few times. V usage is TRBV5-4 and J usage is TRBJ2-2, with D tentatively TRBD1 (6 bases). Germline loops: CDR1 SGHNT, CDR2 YYREEE (reference sequence). The V gene lost 4 bases and the J gene lost 2 bases, with 12 bases spanning the gap. CDR3 size: 15 residues. The CDR3: CASSLWTANTGELFF. In DNA, the CDR3 is TGTGCCAGCAGCCTCTGGACAGCCAACACCGGGGAGCTGTTTTTT.

This chain uses TRBV19 with TRBJ1-6, with 8 bases lining up with TRBD1. The CDR3 sequence is 16 residues long. Germline trimming cut 3 bases from V and 5 bases from J; bases unmatched to any gene: 6. The germline CDR1 and CDR2 sequences are LNHDA and SQIVND (reference sequence). The CDR3: CASSIGRGPDNSPLHF. As DNA, the CDR3 is TGTGCCAGTAGTATCGGCAGGGGGCCGGATAATTCACCCCTCCACTTT.

The chain links TRBV4-3 to TRBJ2-1; D is possibly TRBD1 (5 bases). Germline V lookup: CDR1 LGHNA, CDR2 YSLEER. The CDR3 is 14 residues long. Trimming took 4 bases from V and 4 from J, leaving 11 bases between them. The CDR3 region is CASSRQTGYNEQFF. The CDR3 nucleotides are TGCGCCAGCAGCCGCCAAACAGGATACAATGAGCAGTTCTTC.

The chain has TRBV19 and TRBJ1-1, with unresolved D. In germline, CDR1 is LNHDA, CDR2 SQIVND (reference sequence). The CDR3 spans 11 residues. The germline V and J ends were trimmed by 3 bases and 6 bases, with 5 bases remaining between them. The DNA of the CDR3 is TGTGCCAGTAGTATCCGGGCTGAAGCTTTCTTT. The encoded protein is CASSIRAEAFF.

The genes are TRBV6-5 and TRBJ1-5; 9 bases map to TRBD1. V shed 6 bases, J shed 4 bases, and the junction held 4 bases outside the gene matches. Germline-derived CDR1 and CDR2 are MNHEY and SVGAGI. This CDR3 has 14 residues. The CDR3 nucleotides are TGTGCCAGCAGCATGGACAGGGGTAATCAGCCCCAGCATTTT. This codes for CASSMDRGNQPQHF.

J is TRBJ2-3 and V is TRBV25-1; 12 positions match TRBD2. This CDR3 region has 18 residues. In germline, CDR1 is MGHDK, CDR2 SYGVNS. V was pared by 5 bases and J by 5 bases, with 14 bases of the junction left unmatched. CDR3 DNA: TGTGCCAGCAGTAACAATTTTGGGCTAGCGGGGGGGGGAGATACGCAGTATTTT. Translated: CASSNNFGLAGGGDTQYF.

In DNA, the CDR3 is TGTGCCAGCAAGCATCAGGGTTCGGGTTCACCCCTCCACTTT. This sequence encodes CASKHQGSGSPLHF. The rearrangement links TRBV6-1 to TRBJ1-6; weak D call: TRBD1 (5 bases). Germline values: CDR1 MNHNS, CDR2 SASEGT. The CDR3 has 14 amino acids. Trimming left V 7 bases short and J 9 bases short, with 16 bases between.

The J gene is TRBJ2-7, the V gene TRBV2, with 10 bases matching TRBD2. V lost 5 bases to trimming and J lost 7 bases; unmatched junction nucleotides: 5. Germline loops: CDR1 SNHLY, CDR2 FYNNEI. This CDR3 has 13 residues. CDR3 loop: CASSSGLAQEQYF. Written as DNA, the CDR3 is TGTGCCAGCAGTTCGGGACTAGCGCAAGAGCAGTACTTC.